This is a list of T cell receptor beta chains from one sample in a study of a mutant IDH1 vaccine in newly diagnosed glioma. These receptors have no identified antigens. Measured with immunoSEQ multiplex PCR; TCRdb has only the in-frame clones, and not every one. The sample yields about 40,000 clones, about 83% seen once. Sequencing was performed on PBMCs, taken from a glioma patient whose treatment included an IDH1 peptide vaccine. The receptors were sampled from a woman in her fifties or sixties with glioma. Both conserved end residues are part of each CDR3. Each record gives: J gene, clone size, V gene, D gene, CDR3 protein, CDR3 DNA. D genes are given only for firm matches. Part of the rows lack a size; the others show once, few, many or a class for expanded clones.

TRBJ2-5 | once | TRBV5-6 | NA | CASSLRPGRGETQYF | TGTGCCAGCAGCTTACGACCGGGTAGGGGGGAGACCCAGTACTTC
TRBJ1-1 | NA | TRBV18 | NA | CASSPPLEARRF | TGTGCCAGCTCACCCCCTCTCGAGGCCAGGCGTTTT
TRBJ1-4 | few | TRBV28 | NA | CASRGGNEKLFF | TGTGCCAGCAGGGGAGGGAATGAAAAACTGTTTTTT
TRBJ1-2 | once | TRBV18 | NA | CASSPQGNNGYTF | TGTGCCAGCTCCCCCCAGGGGAATAATGGCTACACCTTC
TRBJ2-1 | NA | TRBV7-9 | NA | CASSVDRTNEQFF | TGTGCCAGCAGCGTCGACAGGACGAATGAGCAGTTCTTC
TRBJ2-7 | few | TRBV19 | NA | CASSLELTPEQYF | TGTGCCAGTAGTTTAGAATTGACACCGGAGCAGTACTTC
TRBJ2-2 | NA | TRBV7-2 | TRBD2 | CASTPLGKRGGRNTGELFF | TGTGCCAGCACCCCTTTGGGAAAGCGGGGGGGCCGAAACACCGGGGAGCTGTTTTTT
TRBJ1-1 | NA | TRBV6-5 | NA | CASNLRANTEAFF | TGTGCCAGCAATTTACGGGCGAACACTGAAGCTTTCTTT
TRBJ2-7 | NA | TRBV5-4 | NA | CASSLGAAGADEQYF | TGTGCCAGCAGCTTGGGCGCCGCGGGGGCGGACGAGCAGTACTTC
TRBJ2-3 | NA | TRBV7-2 | NA | CASSPSYFSTDTQYF | TGTGCCAGCAGCCCTAGCTACTTCAGCACAGATACGCAGTATTTT
TRBJ1-4 | NA | TRBV5-1 | TRBD1 | CASSKDRTFNEKLFF | TGCGCCAGCAGCAAGGACAGGACCTTTAATGAAAAACTGTTTTTT
TRBJ2-6 | NA | TRBV7-3 | NA | CASSVASGANVLTF | TGTGCCAGCAGCGTAGCCTCGGGGGCCAACGTCCTGACTTTC
TRBJ2-7 | NA | TRBV4-2 | NA | CASSQDEGFSTSYEQYF | TGTGCCAGCAGCCAAGATGAGGGATTTTCAACCTCCTACGAGCAGTACTTC
TRBJ1-1 | NA | TRBV6-5 | NA | CASSYGGSLNTEAFF | TGTGCCAGCAGTTACGGCGGTTCTCTGAACACTGAAGCTTTCTTT
TRBJ1-5 | few | TRBV18 | NA | CASSPLTLSNQPQHF | TGTGCCAGCTCACCACTTACTCTTAGCAATCAGCCCCAGCATTTT
TRBJ1-4 | NA | TRBV6-5 | NA | CASSRDLEKLFF | TGTGCCAGCAGTAGGGACCTTGAAAAACTGTTTTTT
TRBJ1-4 | NA | TRBV28 | TRBD1 | CASSFRGQTNEKLFF | TGTGCCAGCAGTTTCAGGGGGCAGACTAATGAAAAACTGTTTTTT
TRBJ1-3 | once | TRBV7-2 | NA | CASWTALSGNTIYF | TGTGCCAGCTGGACAGCTCTTTCTGGAAACACCATATATTTT
TRBJ2-2 | NA | TRBV4-1 | NA | CASSQEGGGFNTGELFF | TGCGCCAGCAGCCAAGAAGGGGGGGGCTTTAACACCGGGGAGCTGTTTTTT
TRBJ1-2 | NA | TRBV5-4 | NA | CASSLAGDYGYTF | TGTGCCAGCAGCTTGGCAGGTGACTATGGCTACACCTTC
TRBJ1-2 | NA | TRBV18 | NA | CASSPPEGPDGYTF | TGTGCCAGCTCACCACCGGAAGGGCCGGATGGCTACACCTTC
TRBJ2-7 | NA | TRBV29-1 | TRBD1 | CSVEDGQGHFYEQYF | TGCAGCGTTGAGGATGGACAGGGGCATTTCTACGAGCAGTACTTC